The next 16 T cell receptor beta chains were all read from a single sample in a study of cytomegalovirus exposure and HLA in healthy donors. It was with 60 Vbeta and 13 Jbeta primers that the PCR ran. The repertoire was sequenced with immunoSEQ multiplex PCR; TCRdb's copy has only in-frame clones and lacks some. The top ten clones hold 2.4% of a sample with approximately 81,000 clones, less than 85% of them seen once. Sequenced: PBMCs. The receptors were sampled from a woman aged 50 to 60 in good health and CMV-seronegative.

The chain links TRBV4-1 to TRBJ1-1; D remains unclear. Trimming shortened V by 0 bases and J by 8 bases, and 13 bases separated the two germline ends. CDR1 and CDR2 from the germline V gene are MGHRA and YSYEKL. The CDR3 runs 14 residues. The CDR3 loop is CASSQDRGGLEAFF. As DNA, the CDR3 is TGCGCCAGCAGCCAAGATCGGGGAGGGTTAGAAGCTTTCTTT.

The chain uses TRBV5-1 and TRBJ2-1, with unresolved D. The V gene lost 0 bases and the J gene lost 0 bases, with 7 bases spanning the gap. This CDR3 has 15 amino acids. The germline V gene encodes CDR1 SGHRS and CDR2 YFSETQ. CDR3 DNA sequence: TGCGCCAGCAGCTTGGGACTGGGCTCCTACAATGAGCAGTTCTTC. It specifies CASSLGLGSYNEQFF. Supplemented by reference TRBV5-1 and TRBJ2-1, the full variable domain reads KAGVTQTPRYLIKTRGQQVTLSCSPISGHRSVSWYQQTPGQGLQFLFEYFSETQRNKGNFPGRFSGRQFSNSRSEMNVSTLELGDSALYLCASSLGLGSYNEQFFGPGTRLTVL.

V and J are TRBV5-6 and TRBJ2-7; 13 bases are a match to TRBD2. Germline V gene data show CDR1 as SGHDT and CDR2 as YYEEEE. Trimming cost V 4 bases and J 1 base; bases outside gene matches: 8. The CDR3 extends over 17 amino acids. The CDR3 region has the DNA TGTGCCAGCAGCCCTGGACTAGCGGGAGTTGCGTCCTACGAGCAGTACTTC. Protein product: CASSPGLAGVASYEQYF.

The rearrangement links TRBV4-1 to TRBJ2-3; D ambiguous. V was cut by 5 bases and J by 0 bases, with 12 bases left in between. Germline values: CDR1 MGHRA, CDR2 YSYEKL. The CDR3 length is 15 residues. This CDR3 reads CASSVDGSSTDTQYF. DNA of the CDR3: TGCGCCAGCAGCGTTGACGGGTCTAGCACAGATACGCAGTATTTT.

The chain joins TRBV7-6 to TRBJ2-5; TRBD1 is a possible D gene (5 bases). V shed 3 bases and J shed 5 bases, with 13 bases lying between them. The CDR3 totals 14 residues. Germline V CDR1 and CDR2: SGHVS, FNYEAQ. CDR3 amino acids: CASSLGRVTETQYF. The DNA of the CDR3 is TGTGCCAGCAGCTTGGGCAGGGTGACGGAGACCCAGTACTTC.

This clone has a handful of counts. The V and J genes are TRBV28 and TRBJ1-1, with a tentative D call TRBD1 (6 bases). Germline V gives CDR1 MDHEN, CDR2 SYDVKM. Trimming stripped 7 bases from V and 0 bases from J, with 18 bases between. This CDR3 has 16 residues. Written as DNA, the CDR3 is TGTGCCAGCACCCGCCCTCCAGGGGATATGAACACTGAAGCTTTCTTT. It is translated as CASTRPPGDMNTEAFF.

The chain uses TRBV5-1 and TRBJ1-1; 7 nucleotides line up with TRBD1. After removal of 3 bases from V and 2 bases from J, the junction contained 7 bases not matched to a gene. The CDR3 is 15 amino acids. Per germline, CDR1 SGHRS and CDR2 YFSETQ. CDR3 nucleotide sequence: TGCGCCAGCAGCTCGGAGGGACAGCGAAACACTGAAGCTTTCTTT. Protein product: CASSSEGQRNTEAFF.

V gene TRBV2 combines with J gene TRBJ1-5, with TRBD1 as a possible D gene (5 bases). Germline CDR1 is SNHLY and CDR2 is FYNNEI. Trimming removed 11 bases at V and 4 bases at J, with 15 bases between. The CDR3 length is 13 residues. The CDR3 loop reads CAYRRVRNQPQHF. In DNA form, the CDR3 reads TGTGCCTACAGGAGGGTTAGGAATCAGCCCCAGCATTTT.

The chain joins TRBV19 to TRBJ1-5; weak D call: TRBD1 (6 bases). Trimming took off 5 bases at V and 4 bases at J, with 9 bases between the two ends. Germline values: CDR1 LNHDA, CDR2 SQIVND (reference sequence). The CDR3 spans 13 residues. CDR3 amino acids: CASSFTGNQPQHF. The CDR3 DNA reads TGTGCCAGTAGTTTCACAGGGAATCAGCCCCAGCATTTT.

This chain connects TRBV28 to TRBJ2-5, with TRBD1 matching 8 bases. The CDR3 extends over 14 amino acids. CDR1 is MDHEN, CDR2 SYDVKM, per germline. J lost 5 bases, V lost 3 bases, and 5 bases had no gene match. This CDR3 is CASSFGQGRETQYF. The CDR3 coding sequence is TGTGCCAGCAGTTTCGGACAGGGCAGGGAGACCCAGTACTTC.

This clone has more than one count but fewer than ten. The CDR3 loop is CASSLALTLRSGNTIYF. The CDR3 coding sequence is TGTGCCAGCAGCTTAGCTCTCACATTACGCTCTGGAAACACCATATATTTT. V gene TRBV7-8 combines with J gene TRBJ1-3, with D uncertain. The ends were cut back, 0 bases at V and 0 bases at J, with 12 bases in the middle. Germline V gene lookup returns CDR1 SGHVS and CDR2 FQNEAQ. The CDR3 length is 17 residues.

This clone has just one count. The gene calls are TRBV29-1 and TRBJ2-1; 10 bases agree with TRBD1. The CDR3 has 13 amino acids. Germline V CDR1 and CDR2: SQVTM, ANQGSEA. J was trimmed by 4 bases and V by 6 bases; bases with no gene match: 3. CDR3 protein: CSVPGQGYNEQFF. As DNA, the CDR3 is TGCAGCGTCCCGGGACAGGGGTACAATGAGCAGTTCTTC.

The V and J genes are TRBV10-3 and TRBJ1-3; D possibly corresponds to TRBD1 (5 bases). Looked up from germline, CDR1 is ENHRY and CDR2 is SYGVKD. The CDR3 runs to 14 residues. V dropped 11 bases and J dropped 2 bases, with 16 bases sitting between them. In nucleotides, the CDR3 is TGTGCCGCTACGTGGGGCCCGACTGGAAACACCATATATTTT. It codes for CAATWGPTGNTIYF.

The chain combines TRBV9 with TRBJ1-2, with TRBD1 matching 8 bases. The germline V gene encodes CDR1 SGDLS and CDR2 YYNGEE. The V segment lost 0 bases and the J segment 3 bases; nucleotides outside the gene matches: 10. The CDR3 extends over 17 amino acids. In DNA, the CDR3 is TGTGCCAGCAGCGTAGGACTGGGAGGACAGGGCGACTATGGCTACACCTTC. Its protein is CASSVGLGGQGDYGYTF.

The rearrangement links TRBV30 to TRBJ2-3; D unclear. The CDR3 sequence is 14 residues long. Germline V gives CDR1 GTSNPN, CDR2 SVGIG (reference sequence). Trimming stripped 0 bases from V and 0 bases from J, with 7 bases between. CDR3 residues: CAWSVSGSTDTQYF. CDR3 coding DNA: TGTGCCTGGAGTGTGTCCGGGAGCACAGATACGCAGTATTTT.

This chain connects TRBV28 to TRBJ2-3; 8 nucleotides line up with TRBD2. The V segment lost 3 bases and the J segment 0 bases; nucleotides outside the gene matches: 2. Germline V CDR1 and CDR2: MDHEN, SYDVKM. The CDR3 covers 15 residues. CDR3 amino acids: CASSFLAGSTDTQYF. Here the CDR3 DNA reads TGTGCCAGCAGTTTTCTAGCGGGCAGCACAGATACGCAGTATTTT.